This T cell receptor beta chain originates from a study of T cell responses to AZD1222 COVID-19 vaccine (dated by TCRdb to 2020 to 2023). Turning to the overall study: TCR sequencing covered some 240 trial participants: 200 to 220 given two doses of AZD1222 and approximately 26 given two doses of MenACWY control vaccine. Trial participants were enrolled by age into 18-55, 56-69 and 70-plus year subgroups, with roughly 160, 29 and 62 TCR-sequenced participants respectively. Overall study results and their limits: Participants were mostly white British and included more females than males, and it was suggested by the authors that clonal diversity may have been underestimated. Conclusions about previously exposed vaccinees are limited, since just a handful of AZD1222 recipients were seropositive for SARS-CoV-2 at baseline. The whole spike protein was spanned by vaccine-associated CD4 TCRs, and dominant responses were seen in regions 160-218 and 743-854. Because no samples from the day 14 peak response were available, repertoires could be characterized only after the peak T cell response. The 56-69-year group was small, and its depth increase did not reach significance, likely because of low power. Epitopes outside the regions mutated in the B.1.351 and B.1.1.7 variants were reportedly recognized by nearly half of the unique spike-specific TCRs. A significant rise in spike-specific TCR breadth and depth was observed after two AZD1222 doses relative to day 0 and relative to MenACWY recipients.

The CDR3 regions of human TCRbeta chains were analyzed by immunosequencing. The published analysis was carried out like this. TCRs in the repertoires were compared against a reference library of SARS-CoV-2-specific TCRs that had been generated with the MIRA antigen-specificity platform. Breadth was defined as the fraction of unique TCRs that were SARS-CoV-2-associated. Depth was defined as the fraction of total T cells that were SARS-CoV-2-associated. Using the MIRA data, each spike-specific TCR was assigned both to the spike region to which the TCR was reactive and to a CD4 or CD8 class. Log10-transformed breadth and depth values were compared by one-way ANOVA with Sidak's multiple comparisons tests. This is the immuneACCESS table as TCRdb keeps it, with only in-frame sequences that have V and J called. A part of the clones is gone; compared with another copy, unresolved V genes explain less than half, and the rest is unexplained. V and J calls and clone size come straight from that table; D and trimming were deduced from the DNA. This sample lists 120,000 to 150,000 clones; about 81% were detected once. The top ten hold around 4.1% of the sample.

In the germline V gene, CDR1 corresponds to SNHLY and CDR2 to FYNNEI. Deletion took 5 bases off V and 5 bases off J, with a span of 18 bases between the germline ends. CDR3 length: 15 amino acids, cysteine to phenylalanine. Here the CDR3 DNA is all that survives: 45 bases in frame from base 1. A word on this clone: No cognate antigen has been identified for it. Base qualities were left out, and no much larger clone turns up one base away.

The time point label on this specimen signifies: baseline before first vaccination. Interpreted using the paper, the treatment or condition label stands for: meningococcal conjugate vaccine given as trial control. The vaccinee samples were drawn from two UK trials, COV001 and COV002, one of which was a single-blind randomized controlled phase 2/3 trial testing AZD1222 (ChAdOx1 nCoV-19) in healthy adults. For TCRbeta chain sequencing, PBMC samples from trial participants were taken at day 0 and at day 28 after the second dose. Recombination linked TRBV2 to TRBJ1-1; the D gene cannot be named for sure. The specimen comprised peripheral blood, sampled on day 0 of MenACWY control vaccination. This receptor was obtained from an adult in good health. The CDR3 protein sequence reads: CASSLTAVLRTEAFF. The DNA sequence is as follows: TGTGCCAGCAGTCTTACGGCGGTCCTTAGAACTGAAGCTTTCTTT.